This T cell receptor (beta chain) was sequenced for a study of CD8 T cells in ankylosing spondylitis. Each CDR3 protein gets one entry after TCRdb re-called the 5' RACE reads with MiXCR. The table includes tens of thousands of distinct CDR3 sequences, approximately 9.9% detected once. In the case of this clonotype: Its antigen is not known.

Points from the study as a whole: Reported data indicate significant enrichment of disease-linked clones within matched ankylosing spondylitis synovial fluid.

The CDR3 length is 22 residues. V was pared by 2 bases and J by 0 bases, with 23 bases of the junction left unmatched. Germline lookup yields CDR1 DFQATT and CDR2 SNEGSKA (reference sequence). The clonotype comes from a male donor with ankylosing spondylitis or in good health (not recorded which). The source material was blood, either unsorted or a sorted T cell fraction (not recorded which). The rearrangement uses TRBV20-1 and TRBJ2-1; TRBD2 matches 9 bases. The CDR3 is CSARIVLGGGALFLSSYNEQFF. The DNA for the CDR3 is TGCAGTGCTAGAATAGTTTTGGGCGGGGGGGCCCTTTTCCTGAGCTCCTACAATGAGCAGTTCTTC.